Each of the 24 T cell receptor beta chains below was sequenced from the same sample in a study of early T cells in non-severe SARS-CoV-2 infection. TCRdb ran MiXCR on the 5' RACE reads and lists one entry per CDR3 protein. The profile shows fewer than 60,000 distinct CDR3 sequences, roughly 9.6% of them singletons. What was sequenced was whole blood. These receptors were taken from an adult who was a healthcare worker with PCR-confirmed SARS-CoV-2 infection or an uninfected control (not recorded which).

This clonotype was detected only a few times. The rearrangement links TRBV30 to TRBJ2-3, with unresolved D. Per the germline V gene, CDR1 is GTSNPN and CDR2 is SVGIG (reference sequence). The CDR3 is made up of 14 amino acids. Between the trimmed V and J ends, which lost 4 bases and 4 bases, there was a span of 15 bases. The CDR3 coding sequence is TGTGCCTGGATGCTGGCCCCAACCGCAGATACGCAGTATTTT. It specifies CAWMLAPTADTQYF.

The V gene is TRBV5-4, the J gene TRBJ1-1; 10 nucleotides agree with TRBD1. The J segment lost 6 bases and the V segment lost 3 bases, leaving 2 bases of the junction unmatched. The CDR3 totals 13 residues. The germline V gene encodes CDR1 SGHNT and CDR2 YYREEE (reference sequence). As DNA, the CDR3 is TGTGCCAGCAGCTGGGACAGGGGCGCTGAAGCTTTCTTT. Its protein is CASSWDRGAEAFF.

The chain carries TRBV27 and TRBJ1-5; a weak D match, TRBD1 (5 bases). Deletions cut 6 bases from V and 8 bases from J, with 20 bases between. The CDR3 loop spans 15 amino acids. Germline V lookup: CDR1 MNHEY, CDR2 SMNVEV (reference sequence). The CDR3 region is CASRTKGAAGEPQHF. Written as DNA, the CDR3 is TGTGCCAGCAGAACTAAAGGGGCTGCGGGGGAGCCCCAGCATTTT.

This clonotype was detected ten times or more. V and J are TRBV4-3 and TRBJ1-5, with D possibly TRBD1 on 5 matching bases. The germline gives CDR1 LGHNA, CDR2 YSLEER. The CDR3 length is 15 residues. Trimming left V 0 bases short and J 6 bases short, with 12 bases between. CDR3 DNA sequence: TGCGCCAGCAGCCAAGAATTGTCAGGGAGTCAGCCCCAGCATTTT. It is translated as CASSQELSGSQPQHF.

The chain has TRBV13 and TRBJ2-7; D gene uncertain. Trimming stripped 8 bases from V and 0 bases from J, with 17 bases between. CDR3 length: 15 residues. The germline V gene has CDR1 PRHDT and CDR2 FYEKMQ (reference sequence). The CDR3 spells CASRRHGKSSYEQYF. The DNA for the CDR3 is TGTGCCAGCCGCCGGCATGGGAAAAGCTCCTACGAGCAGTACTTC.

A few counts support this clonotype. The chain has TRBV4-2 and TRBJ2-7; D might be TRBD1 or TRBD2, each matching 6 bases. The CDR3 totals 14 residues. The V end lost 4 bases, the J end lost 4 bases, and 14 bases lay between the germline ends. Looked up from germline, CDR1 is LGHNA and CDR2 is YNFKEQ. CDR3: CASSRQRGVYEQYF. For the CDR3, the DNA is TGTGCCAGCAGCCGCCAGAGGGGGGTTTACGAGCAGTACTTC.

There are many counts of this clonotype. The chain is built from TRBV19 and TRBJ2-1; a possible D gene is TRBD2 (5 bases). Germline CDR1 LNHDA, CDR2 SQIVND (reference sequence). The CDR3 length is 14 residues. Trimming took 7 bases from V and 1 from J, leaving 11 bases between them. CDR3 sequence: CASTLAASYNEQFF. CDR3 coding DNA: TGTGCCAGTACCCTAGCTGCATCCTACAATGAGCAGTTCTTC. Full variable domain (rest looked up from reference TRBV19 and TRBJ2-1): DGGITQSPKYLFRKEGQNVTLSCEQNLNHDAMYWYRQDPGQGLRLIYYSQIVNDFQKGDIAEGYSVSREKKESFPLTVTSAQKNPTAFYLCASTLAASYNEQFFGPGTRLTVL.

This clonotype was observed a few times. The V gene is TRBV7-8, the J gene TRBJ2-2, with D hard to call. The V gene lost 0 bases and the J gene lost 5 bases, with 10 bases spanning the gap. From germline, CDR1 is SGHVS and CDR2 FQNEAQ. The CDR3 has 15 residues. The CDR3 here is CASSLAGFQTGELFF. The CDR3 DNA follows: TGTGCCAGCAGCTTAGCGGGGTTCCAAACCGGGGAGCTGTTTTTT.

CDR3: CASSFQAGGTPDTQYF. The CDR3, as DNA: TGTGCCAGCAGTTTCCAAGCGGGAGGCACCCCGGATACGCAGTATTTT. V gene TRBV28 combines with J gene TRBJ2-3; 9 bases align to TRBD2. The germline CDR1 and CDR2 sequences are MDHEN and SYDVKM. The CDR3 has 16 amino acids. After removal of 3 bases from V and 6 bases from J, the junction contained 10 bases not matched to a gene.

This clonotype appeared a few times. J is TRBJ1-5 and V is TRBV7-3, with D hard to call. Germline-derived CDR1 and CDR2 are SGHTA and FQGTGA. The V end lost 6 bases, the J end lost 0 bases, and 6 bases lay between the germline ends. This CDR3 has 13 amino acids. CDR3 sequence (DNA): TGTGCCAGCAGTTCCGATAGCAATCAGCCCCAGCATTTT. It yields the protein CASSSDSNQPQHF.

This clonotype has ten or more counts. The chain recombines TRBV5-1 with TRBJ2-2; D is uncertain. CDR1 and CDR2 (germline): SGHRS, YFSETQ. V lost 0 bases and J lost 0, with 12 bases in between. This CDR3 region has 17 residues. CDR3 in DNA: TGCGCCAGCAGCTTGGTCAGTTGGGCGGCGAACACCGGGGAGCTGTTTTTT. Its protein is CASSLVSWAANTGELFF.

This clonotype has more than one count but fewer than ten. This chain uses TRBV7-2 with TRBJ2-1, with a weak D call TRBD2 (6 bases). Germline CDR1 SGHTA, CDR2 FQGNSA. The CDR3 is made up of 13 amino acids. The V gene lost 3 bases and the J gene lost 9 bases, with 12 bases spanning the gap. This CDR3 reads CASSFREKGEQFF. For the CDR3, the DNA is TGTGCCAGCAGCTTCCGGGAGAAGGGTGAGCAGTTCTTC. Combining the CDR3 with reference TRBV7-2 and TRBJ2-1 gives the whole variable domain GAGVSQSPSNKVTEKGKDVELRCDPISGHTALYWYRQSLGQGLEFLIYFQGNSAPDKSGLPSDRFSAERTGGSVSTLTIQRTQQEDSAVYLCASSFREKGEQFFGPGTRLTVL.

About this clonotype itself: The junction differs from germline at one of its ends, possibly a read error. This chain connects TRBV23-1 to TRBJ1-6; a weak D match, TRBD1 (5 bases). TRBV23-1 counts as an open reading frame of uncertain function. The length of the CDR3 is 16 residues. This CDR3 reads CASTGKKGRPLSLLHF. In DNA, the CDR3 is TGTGCCAGCACGGGAAAGAAGGGACGCCCCCTTTCACTCCTCCACTTT.

This clonotype was detected a few times. The J gene is TRBJ2-5, the V gene TRBV7-8, with 12 bases matching TRBD2. J lost 5 bases, V lost 4 bases, and 8 bases had no gene match. The CDR3 totals 16 residues. The V gene's germline CDR1 is SGHVS and CDR2 FQNEAQ. The CDR3 sequence is CASSSATSGGRETQYF. CDR3 in DNA: TGTGCCAGCAGCTCAGCGACTAGCGGGGGCCGGGAGACCCAGTACTTC.

The chain employs TRBV4-1 and TRBJ2-7, with TRBD1 matching over 7 bases. The length of the CDR3 is 14 residues. Trimming at V came to 3 bases and at J to 2 bases, leaving 4 bases not matched to a gene. The germline gives CDR1 MGHRA, CDR2 YSYEKL. The CDR3 nucleotides are TGCGCCAGCAGCCATTACAGGGGAGCCTACGAGCAGTACTTC. Protein sequence: CASSHYRGAYEQYF.

This clonotype has a count of ten or more. The chain is built from TRBV7-2 and TRBJ2-3; D call uncertain. CDR3 length: 13 amino acids. V lost 0 bases to trimming and J lost 4 bases, with 5 bases between them. Germline CDR1 SGHTA, CDR2 FQGNSA. The CDR3 DNA is TGTGCCAGCAGCTTAGCTAGGCCAGATACGCAGTATTTT. This translates into CASSLARPDTQYF.

This clonotype was seen ten or more times. The rearrangement uses TRBV20-1 and TRBJ2-7; possibly TRBD1 or TRBD2 for D (6 bases each). Trimming cost V 4 bases and J 3 bases, with 7 bases left between them. CDR1 DFQATT and CDR2 SNEGSKA come from the germline V gene (reference sequence). CDR3 size: 11 residues. The CDR3 loop reads CSAKGGYEQYF. CDR3 coding DNA: TGCAGTGCTAAGGGGGGCTACGAGCAGTACTTC.

The table lists this clonotype with a few counts. The genes are TRBV20-1 and TRBJ1-5; TRBD1 agrees at 11 bases. The CDR3 extends over 15 amino acids. Germline assignment: CDR1 DFQATT and CDR2 SNEGSKA (reference sequence). Trimming took 6 bases from V and 2 from J; bases not matched to a gene: 6. CDR3 protein: CSAHRDRGGNQPQHF. In DNA form, the CDR3 reads TGCAGTGCCCACCGGGACAGGGGGGGCAATCAGCCCCAGCATTTT.

This clonotype was counted at least ten times. The chain joins TRBV5-8 to TRBJ2-1; 9 positions agree with TRBD2. Trimming at V came to 6 bases and at J to 1 base, leaving 8 bases not matched to a gene. CDR1 is SGHTS and CDR2 is YDEGEE in the germline V gene. The CDR3 contains 16 residues. The CDR3 region is CASTKTLAGSYNEQFF. In nucleotides, the CDR3 is TGTGCCAGCACTAAGACTCTAGCGGGATCCTACAATGAGCAGTTCTTC.

V and J are TRBV5-8 and TRBJ1-4; 10 nucleotides align to TRBD1. The ends lost 3 bases at V and 6 bases at J; junction bases unmatched: 5. The germline V gene has CDR1 SGHTS and CDR2 YDEGEE. CDR3 size: 15 residues. CDR3: CASSSDRGLYEKLFF. CDR3 sequence (DNA): TGTGCCAGCAGCTCTGACAGGGGGCTGTATGAAAAACTGTTTTTT.

This clonotype was recorded at least ten times. The V gene is TRBV20-1, the J gene TRBJ1-5, with a weak D call TRBD1 (5 bases). Per the germline V gene, CDR1 is DFQATT and CDR2 is SNEGSKA (reference sequence). V lost 3 bases to trimming and J lost 0 bases, with 12 bases between them. CDR3 length: 15 amino acids. The CDR3 reads CSARGGASSNQPQHF. DNA for the CDR3: TGCAGTGCTAGGGGAGGGGCCTCTAGCAATCAGCCCCAGCATTTT.

The genes are TRBV7-3 and TRBJ2-3; D possibly matches TRBD1 or TRBD2 (5 bases each). This CDR3 is 12 amino acids long. Trimming shortened V by 9 bases and J by 0 bases, and 7 bases separated the two germline ends. Germline CDR1 is SGHTA and CDR2 is FQGTGA. The CDR3 coding sequence is TGTGCCAGTGGGGACAGCACAGATACGCAGTATTTT. Its protein is CASGDSTDTQYF.

This clonotype occurred many times. The chain carries TRBV4-1 and TRBJ1-4, with 8 bases matching TRBD1. Germline CDR1 is MGHRA and CDR2 is YSYEKL. This CDR3 region has 16 residues. The V and J ends lost 4 bases and 7 bases, in that order; junction bases with no gene match: 11. The CDR3 nucleotides read TGCGCCAGCAGCCTCTCATCCGGGACAGGCTCTGAAAAACTGTTTTTT. Protein sequence: CASSLSSGTGSEKLFF.

This clonotype was detected many times. The chain joins TRBV6-5 to TRBJ2-1, with 7 nucleotides matching TRBD1. The CDR3 length is 17 residues. The germline CDR1 and CDR2 sequences are MNHEY and SVGAGI. V was clipped by 1 base and J by 9 bases; unmatched bases: 15. The CDR3: CASSYYFIGTDGGEQFF. CDR3 sequence (DNA): TGTGCCAGCAGTTACTATTTCATCGGGACAGATGGAGGTGAGCAGTTCTTC.